One and the same sample provided the 24 T cell receptor beta chains below, sequenced in a study of shared clonotypes between healthy human individuals (dated by TCRdb to about 2020). The library was made by the immunoSEQ multiplex PCR assay. Held by TCRdb, this immuneACCESS table contains in-frame sequences only and omits some clones. Under half of the omission traces to an unresolved V gene where checked; the cause of the rest is unknown. For this sample there are some 2 million clones; roughly 94% appear just once. The top ten clones comprise 0.85% to 1.3% of the sample. For the CD8 naive samples, CD45RO-negative cells were positively selected for CCR7, yielding a CD45RA+CCR7+ population from which TemRA cells were excluded. Sequenced material: naive CD8+ T cells sorted from blood. The cell subset or site label for this specimen denotes: CD45RA+CCR7+. All receptors derive from a man between 18 and 29 years old in good health.

V and J are TRBV10-1 and TRBJ2-1; D possibly corresponds to TRBD2 (6 bases). The CDR3 extends over 16 amino acids. The V gene's germline CDR1 is WNHNN and CDR2 SYGVQD (reference sequence). Between the trimmed V and J ends, which lost 11 bases and 1 base, there was a span of 21 bases. The CDR3 coding sequence is TGCGCCGAAGATCCCGGTCGGGGACTTTCCTACAATGAGCAGTTCTTC. This encodes CAEDPGRGLSYNEQFF.

The V and J genes are TRBV6-6 and TRBJ2-7, with D uncertain. The germline V gene encodes CDR1 MNHNY and CDR2 SVGAGI (reference sequence). The V gene lost 7 bases and the J gene lost 3 bases, with 16 bases spanning the gap. The CDR3 consists of 14 residues. This CDR3 is CASTPLGSGYEQYF. The DNA for the CDR3 is TGTGCCAGCACCCCCCTGGGTTCGGGCTACGAGCAGTACTTC.

The rearrangement uses TRBV4-3 and TRBJ2-2; D call uncertain. Deletions cut 0 bases from V and 8 bases from J, with 16 bases between. CDR3 size: 16 residues. Germline V gives CDR1 LGHNA, CDR2 YSLEER. For the CDR3, the DNA is TGCGCCAGCAGCCAAGACCCCTGGACCAGCTCGGGGGAGCTGTTTTTT. It yields the protein CASSQDPWTSSGELFF.

V is TRBV4-1 and J is TRBJ2-5; 9 nucleotides match TRBD1. Losses at the gene ends were 0 bases for V and 5 bases for J; bases not matched to a gene: 10. This CDR3 has 17 residues. Germline CDR1 reads MGHRA; CDR2 reads YSYEKL. In nucleotides, the CDR3 is TGCGCCAGCAGCCAAGAACTTGGGACAGGGATTTTGGAGACCCAGTACTTC. This gives the protein CASSQELGTGILETQYF.

V and J are TRBV4-1 and TRBJ2-7; D is unclear. Per the germline V gene, CDR1 is MGHRA and CDR2 is YSYEKL. Trimming removed 1 base from V and 2 bases from J, with 9 bases in between. The CDR3 has 14 amino acids. In nucleotides, the CDR3 is TGCGCCAGCAGCCAAGCGTTGGCACCCTACGAGCAGTACTTC. This sequence encodes CASSQALAPYEQYF.

This chain connects TRBV5-6 to TRBJ2-7; 7 bases agree with TRBD1. Germline V gene data show CDR1 as SGHDT and CDR2 as YYEEEE. The CDR3 runs to 14 residues. Trimming at V came to 2 bases and at J to 4 bases, leaving 6 bases not matched to a gene. Written as DNA, the CDR3 is TGTGCCAGCAGCTTCGGGACAGTTATTTACGAGCAGTACTTC. Encoded protein: CASSFGTVIYEQYF.

The rearrangement links TRBV30 to TRBJ1-6; no firm D call. Germline CDR1 reads GTSNPN; CDR2 reads SVGIG (reference sequence). The CDR3 sequence is 15 residues long. V was pared by 0 bases and J by 6 bases, with 12 bases between. This CDR3 is CAWSVAVGANSPLHF. The CDR3 DNA reads as TGTGCCTGGAGTGTCGCTGTTGGAGCTAATTCACCCCTCCACTTT.

There are a few counts of this clone. The chain's CDR3 is CASSQADRIYGYTF. The CDR3 bases are TGCGCCAGCAGCCAGGCCGACAGGATATATGGCTACACCTTC. V usage is TRBV4-1 and J usage is TRBJ1-2, with D perhaps matching TRBD1 (6 bases). CDR1 and CDR2 (germline): MGHRA, YSYEKL. The CDR3 loop spans 14 amino acids. V lost 3 bases and J lost 5, with 13 bases in between.

The chain couples TRBV5-1 to TRBJ1-1; no clear D gene. With 3 bases removed from V and 0 bases from J, the gap between germline ends came to 9 bases. This CDR3 is built from 14 residues. Germline lookup yields CDR1 SGHRS and CDR2 YFSETQ. CDR3 sequence (DNA): TGCGCCAGCAGCTCTGACCCCCTGAACACTGAAGCTTTCTTT. This translates into CASSSDPLNTEAFF.

V and J are TRBV4-1 and TRBJ2-7; no clear D gene. This CDR3 has 13 residues. The V end lost 4 bases, the J end lost 4 bases, and 11 bases lay between the germline ends. Germline V CDR1 and CDR2: MGHRA, YSYEKL. In DNA, the CDR3 is TGCGCCAGCAGCCCTAAGGACGGTTACGAGCAGTACTTC. This translates into CASSPKDGYEQYF.

V is TRBV7-6 and J is TRBJ2-3, with D perhaps TRBD1 (6 bases). V was clipped by 1 base and J by 2 bases, with 13 bases between them. There are 16 residues in the CDR3. The germline V gene encodes CDR1 SGHVS and CDR2 FNYEAQ. The DNA of the CDR3 is TGTGCCAGCAGCTTAGTCTTAGGGGGAGACACAGATACGCAGTATTTT. It encodes CASSLVLGGDTDTQYF. Drawing the rest from reference TRBV7-6 and TRBJ2-3, the complete variable domain is GAGVSQSPRYKVTKRGQDVALRCDPISGHVSLYWYRQALGQGPEFLTYFNYEAQQDKSGLPNDRFSAERPEGSISTLTIQRTEQRDSAMYRCASSLVLGGDTDTQYFGPGTRLTVL.

V is TRBV4-3 and J is TRBJ2-3; 7 nucleotides align to TRBD2. Germline V gives CDR1 LGHNA, CDR2 YSLEER. The V and J ends lost 0 bases and 3 bases, in that order; junction bases with no gene match: 9. The CDR3 runs 17 residues. The CDR3 DNA sequence: TGCGCCAGCAGCCAAGATCCACTAGCGCTGGCAACAGATACGCAGTATTTT. It specifies CASSQDPLALATDTQYF.

V is TRBV12-5 and J is TRBJ2-1; 10 bases map to TRBD2. The CDR3 extends over 16 amino acids. J gave up 0 bases and V 7 bases, and 6 bases lay outside the gene matches. Germline CDR1 and CDR2: LGHNT and FRNRAP. The CDR3 reads CASANPSGSSYNEQFF. The CDR3 nucleotides are TGTGCTAGTGCCAACCCTAGCGGGAGCTCCTACAATGAGCAGTTCTTC.

The chain combines TRBV13 with TRBJ2-3, with 11 bases lining up with TRBD2. The CDR3 length is 16 residues. Germline values: CDR1 PRHDT, CDR2 FYEKMQ (reference sequence). Losses at the gene ends were 5 bases for V and 1 base for J; bases not matched to a gene: 5. The CDR3 region is CASSLPGLAGTDTQYF. The CDR3 DNA reads as TGTGCCAGCAGCCTCCCGGGACTAGCGGGCACAGATACGCAGTATTTT.

The chain joins TRBV30 to TRBJ1-3; D perhaps matches TRBD1 (6 bases). Germline lookup yields CDR1 GTSNPN and CDR2 SVGIG (reference sequence). This CDR3 is 15 amino acids long. The V and J ends lost 1 base and 2 bases respectively, with 12 bases between them. CDR3 DNA sequence: TGTGCCTGGAGTGAACCCGGGGGCGCTGGAAACACCATATATTTT. This sequence encodes CAWSEPGGAGNTIYF.

This chain links TRBV2 with TRBJ2-3; no clear D. Trimming cost V 11 bases and J 0 bases, with 15 bases left between them. This CDR3 has 14 residues. Germline values: CDR1 SNHLY, CDR2 FYNNEI. The CDR3 here is CAGVGRSSTDTQYF. CDR3 DNA sequence: TGTGCCGGGGTCGGGCGGTCAAGCACAGATACGCAGTATTTT. Filled out from reference TRBV2 and TRBJ2-3, the complete variable domain reads EPEVTQTPSHQVTQMGQEVILRCVPISNHLYFYWYRQILGQKVEFLVSFYNNEISEKSEIFDDQFSVERPDGSNFTLKIRSTKLEDSAMYFCAGVGRSSTDTQYFGPGTRLTVL.

The chain recombines TRBV19 with TRBJ1-1, with 9 positions matching TRBD1. V trimming: 5 bases; J trimming: 5 bases; junction bases outside the gene matches: 3. The CDR3 is 13 amino acids. The V gene's germline CDR1 is LNHDA and CDR2 SQIVND (reference sequence). The CDR3 sequence is CASSGTGSTEAFF. CDR3 DNA: TGTGCCAGTAGTGGGACAGGGAGTACTGAAGCTTTCTTT.

The V and J genes are TRBV21-1 and TRBJ2-7. TRBV21-1 is a documented pseudogene. The CDR3 length is 16 residues. CDR3 sequence: CASSDYRGTPTREQYF. The CDR3 coding sequence is TGTGCCAGCAGCGATTACCGGGGCACCCCTACTCGGGAGCAGTACTTC.

The chain carries TRBV9 and TRBJ1-1, with 8 bases identical to TRBD1. V was clipped by 4 bases and J by 3 bases; unmatched bases: 11. There are 16 residues in the CDR3. Germline V gives CDR1 SGDLS, CDR2 YYNGEE. The CDR3 region has the DNA TGTGCCAGCAGCCATAACGACAGGGGAAAGTACACTGAAGCTTTCTTT. This gives the protein CASSHNDRGKYTEAFF.

CDR3 DNA: TGTGCCAGCAGCTTGTCAGCAGGGGCCTACGAGCAGTACTTC. Its translation is CASSLSAGAYEQYF. This chain connects TRBV5-5 to TRBJ2-7; weak D call: TRBD1 (6 bases). V lost 1 base, J lost 2 bases, and 10 bases lay in between. CDR3 length equals 14 residues. Germline V lookup: CDR1 SGHKS, CDR2 YYEKEE (reference sequence).

The chain couples TRBV2 to TRBJ2-7; 8 bases are shared with TRBD1. After removal of 6 bases from V and 4 bases from J, the junction contained 5 bases not matched to a gene. The germline V gene encodes CDR1 SNHLY and CDR2 FYNNEI. The CDR3 is 13 amino acids. CDR3 sequence: CASRPRGQYEQYF. The CDR3 DNA reads as TGTGCCAGCAGACCCAGGGGGCAGTACGAGCAGTACTTC.

V and J are TRBV9 and TRBJ2-3; the match to TRBD2 covers 7 bases. Germline CDR1 and CDR2: SGDLS and YYNGEE. With V trimmed by 4 bases and J by 0 bases, 8 bases remained unmatched. The CDR3 is made up of 16 amino acids. The CDR3 sequence: CASSPGRGTSTDTQYF. CDR3 DNA sequence: TGTGCCAGCAGCCCAGGGAGGGGAACTAGCACAGATACGCAGTATTTT.

The chain combines TRBV9 with TRBJ1-2; 7 bases are a match to TRBD1. This CDR3 is built from 15 residues. V shed 3 bases, J shed 3 bases, and the junction held 8 bases outside the gene matches. Looked up from germline, CDR1 is SGDLS and CDR2 is YYNGEE. In nucleotides, the CDR3 is TGTGCCAGCAGCGACCCCCCGGGACAGCACTATGGCTACACCTTC. Its translation is CASSDPPGQHYGYTF.

The chain recombines TRBV5-6 with TRBJ1-6, with D maybe TRBD1 (5 bases). V gave up 0 bases and J gave up 6 bases, with 13 bases separating them. The CDR3 has 16 amino acids. Germline CDR1 and CDR2: SGHDT and YYEEEE. CDR3: CASSLGTAGGNSPLHF. The DNA for the CDR3 is TGTGCCAGCAGCTTGGGAACAGCCGGGGGTAATTCACCCCTCCACTTT.